This T cell receptor beta chain was sequenced in a study of blood T cells in healthy people across ages. Peripheral blood was drawn, approximately 9.4 milliliters per donor. Overall study results and limits: Higher diversity, along with more naive CD4+ cells, distinguished long-lived donors from aged donors. For the donors, CMV status was unknown and possibly confounded expanded clonotype changes.

The CDR3 contains 14 residues. The germline V gene encodes CDR1 MGHRA and CDR2 YSYEKL. V was pared by 3 bases and J by 3 bases, with 11 bases between. This clonotype was seen at least ten times. Its antigen is unknown. Then a second PCR, running roughly 7 to 11 cycles, was carried out with a sample-barcoded 5' primer and a J-beta primer mix. From the 5' RACE reads, TCRdb called clonotypes with MiXCR, one entry per CDR3 protein. Of hundreds of thousands of distinct CDR3 sequences in the sample, 21% were seen once. This sequence was found in a man in his sixties or seventies in good health. Material: blood. The chain has TRBV4-1 and TRBJ2-5; TRBD2 is a possible D gene (6 bases). This chain's CDR3 is CASSQGLAEETQYF. Written as DNA, the CDR3 is TGCGCCAGCAGCCAGGGGTTAGCGGAAGAGACCCAGTACTTC.